This TCR beta chain was captured in a study of vaccination effects on CD4 cells after COVID-19. This table comes from immunoSEQ multiplex PCR, and its TCRdb copy is limited to in-frame clones, with some not included. The sample shows about 41,000 clones, roughly 82% of them seen only once. This clone was seen a handful of times. The target antigen is unknown. This CDR3 has 12 residues. Trimming pared 7 bases from V and 8 bases from J, leaving 14 bases between. Per germline, CDR1 SNHLY and CDR2 FYNNEI. Expansion of antigen-specific CD4+ T cells with viral peptide pools was carried out by the ViraFEST assay before sequencing. The culture ran for 10 days, and then CD4+ T cells were isolated. Testing of the vaccine recipients showed negative nucleocapsid antibodies and no prior SARS-CoV-2 infection. In culture with 10 IU/ml IL-2 and 9 to 10 ug/ml peptides, PBMC were grown at roughly 2 million per well.

Sequencing used CD4+ T cells from PBMCs cultured with HCoV-NL63 spike peptides, obtained before COVID-19 vaccination. The chain has TRBV2 and TRBJ1-2; D ambiguous. This receptor was taken from a human donor who received a COVID-19 vaccine. The CDR3 here is CASTERGVGYTF. As DNA, the CDR3 is TGTGCCAGCACCGAACGTGGGGTCGGCTACACCTTC. Looking up the rest from reference TRBV2 and TRBJ1-2 gives the full variable domain: EPEVTQTPSHQVTQMGQEVILRCVPISNHLYFYWYRQILGQKVEFLVSFYNNEISEKSEIFDDQFSVERPDGSNFTLKIRSTKLEDSAMYFCASTERGVGYTFGSGTRLTVV.